This is a list of T cell receptor beta chains from one sample in a study of a mutant IDH1 vaccine in newly diagnosed glioma. The protocol was immunoSEQ multiplex PCR, while the TCRdb copy is restricted to in-frame clones and leaves out a portion. The table lists some 61,000 clones, 86% of them singletons. Sequencing used PBMCs, obtained from a glioma patient treated with radiotherapy, temozolomide or both. The origin of the receptors is a man younger than 45 with glioma. The CDR3 runs from the conserved cysteine through the conserved F or W. Each record gives: V gene, clone size, J gene, D gene, CDR3 protein, CDR3 DNA. The D gene is left open where the match is weak. Part of the rows lack a size; the others show once, few, many or a class for expanded clones.

V gene: TRBV20-1
clone size: NA
J gene: TRBJ1-1
D gene: NA
CDR3 protein: CSASPYTEAFF
CDR3 DNA: TGCAGTGCTTCCCCATACACTGAAGCTTTCTTT

V gene: TRBV7-9
clone size: NA
J gene: TRBJ1-3
D gene: NA
CDR3 protein: CASSLVGNTIYF
CDR3 DNA: TGTGCCAGCAGCTTAGTTGGAAACACCATATATTTT

V gene: TRBV19
clone size: NA
J gene: TRBJ2-2
D gene: NA
CDR3 protein: CASYSRRGTGELFF
CDR3 DNA: TGTGCCAGTTACTCTAGACGGGGAACCGGGGAGCTGTTTTTT

V gene: TRBV13
clone size: NA
J gene: TRBJ1-4
D gene: TRBD1
CDR3 protein: CASSVRGHSNEKLFF
CDR3 DNA: TGTGCCAGCAGCGTTAGGGGGCACTCTAATGAAAAACTGTTTTTT

V gene: TRBV9
clone size: NA
J gene: TRBJ2-7
D gene: NA
CDR3 protein: CASSVSILDEQYF
CDR3 DNA: TGTGCCAGCAGCGTATCGATCTTGGACGAGCAGTACTTC

V gene: TRBV21-1
clone size: NA
J gene: TRBJ1-1
D gene: NA
CDR3 protein: CASSNGQGSNTEAFF
CDR3 DNA: TGTGCCAGCAGCAACGGACAGGGGTCGAACACTGAAGCTTTCTTT

V gene: TRBV6-6
clone size: NA
J gene: TRBJ2-6
D gene: TRBD2
CDR3 protein: CATAGGGTGANVLTF
CDR3 DNA: TGTGCCACAGCTGGGGGGGGTACTGGGGCCAACGTCCTGACTTTC

V gene: TRBV5-8
clone size: NA
J gene: TRBJ1-2
D gene: NA
CDR3 protein: CASSLNKIANSHGYGYTF
CDR3 DNA: TGTGCCAGCAGCTTGAATAAGATAGCCAATTCACATGGATATGGCTACACCTTC

V gene: TRBV7-2
clone size: NA
J gene: TRBJ1-4
D gene: NA
CDR3 protein: CASSLGWGGPGNEKLFF
CDR3 DNA: TGTGCCAGCAGCTTAGGATGGGGAGGTCCGGGGAACGAAAAACTGTTTTTT

V gene: TRBV5-1
clone size: NA
J gene: TRBJ1-3
D gene: NA
CDR3 protein: CASSLQSSGNTIYF
CDR3 DNA: TGCGCCAGCAGCTTACAATCATCTGGAAACACCATATATTTT

V gene: TRBV6-6
clone size: once
J gene: TRBJ1-6
D gene: NA
CDR3 protein: CASSYHPFNSPLHF
CDR3 DNA: TGTGCCAGCAGTTACCACCCCTTTAATTCACCCCTCCACTTT

V gene: TRBV19
clone size: NA
J gene: TRBJ2-7
D gene: NA
CDR3 protein: CASSIGTPAYEQYF
CDR3 DNA: TGTGCCAGTAGTATTGGGACCCCGGCCTACGAGCAGTACTTC

V gene: TRBV9
clone size: NA
J gene: TRBJ2-3
D gene: NA
CDR3 protein: CASSVDGELWGDTQYF
CDR3 DNA: TGTGCCAGCAGCGTAGATGGTGAACTATGGGGAGATACGCAGTATTTT

V gene: TRBV19
clone size: few
J gene: TRBJ1-1
D gene: NA
CDR3 protein: CASSILTEAFF
CDR3 DNA: TGTGCCAGTAGTATACTCACTGAAGCTTTCTTT

V gene: TRBV6-6
clone size: NA
J gene: TRBJ2-3
D gene: NA
CDR3 protein: CATTTDGASTDTQYF
CDR3 DNA: TGTGCCACCACCACGGACGGGGCTAGCACAGATACGCAGTATTTT

V gene: TRBV28
clone size: NA
J gene: TRBJ2-7
D gene: TRBD1
CDR3 protein: CASLPQQGTHYEQYF
CDR3 DNA: TGTGCCAGCTTACCACAACAGGGGACCCACTACGAGCAGTACTTC

V gene: TRBV29-1
clone size: NA
J gene: TRBJ2-7
D gene: TRBD1
CDR3 protein: CSVLGQGQREQYF
CDR3 DNA: TGCAGCGTTTTGGGACAGGGGCAGCGGGAGCAGTACTTC

V gene: TRBV19
clone size: NA
J gene: TRBJ1-5
D gene: TRBD1
CDR3 protein: CASSAHSGTGADQPQHF
CDR3 DNA: TGTGCCAGTAGTGCTCACTCCGGGACAGGGGCGGACCAGCCCCAGCATTTT

V gene: TRBV18
clone size: once
J gene: TRBJ2-6
D gene: NA
CDR3 protein: CASSRSVTGANVLTF
CDR3 DNA: TGTGCCAGCTCACGATCGGTTACTGGGGCCAACGTCCTGACTTTC

V gene: TRBV6-1
clone size: NA
J gene: TRBJ1-3
D gene: NA
CDR3 protein: CASRLTGVSGNTIYF
CDR3 DNA: TGTGCCAGCAGACTTACCGGGGTTTCGGGAAACACCATATATTTT